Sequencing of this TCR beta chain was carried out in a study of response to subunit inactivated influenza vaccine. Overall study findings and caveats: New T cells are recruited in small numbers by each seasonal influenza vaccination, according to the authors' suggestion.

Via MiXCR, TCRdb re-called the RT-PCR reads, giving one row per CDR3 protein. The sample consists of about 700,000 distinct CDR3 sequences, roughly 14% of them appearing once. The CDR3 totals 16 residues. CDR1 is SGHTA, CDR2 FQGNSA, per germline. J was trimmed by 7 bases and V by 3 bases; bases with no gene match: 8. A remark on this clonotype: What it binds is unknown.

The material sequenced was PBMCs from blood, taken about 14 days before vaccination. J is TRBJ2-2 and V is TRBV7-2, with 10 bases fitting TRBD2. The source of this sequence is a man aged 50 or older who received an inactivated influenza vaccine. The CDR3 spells CASSFQAGGTFGELFF. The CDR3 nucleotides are TGTGCCAGCAGCTTTCAAGCGGGAGGGACATTCGGGGAGCTGTTTTTT.